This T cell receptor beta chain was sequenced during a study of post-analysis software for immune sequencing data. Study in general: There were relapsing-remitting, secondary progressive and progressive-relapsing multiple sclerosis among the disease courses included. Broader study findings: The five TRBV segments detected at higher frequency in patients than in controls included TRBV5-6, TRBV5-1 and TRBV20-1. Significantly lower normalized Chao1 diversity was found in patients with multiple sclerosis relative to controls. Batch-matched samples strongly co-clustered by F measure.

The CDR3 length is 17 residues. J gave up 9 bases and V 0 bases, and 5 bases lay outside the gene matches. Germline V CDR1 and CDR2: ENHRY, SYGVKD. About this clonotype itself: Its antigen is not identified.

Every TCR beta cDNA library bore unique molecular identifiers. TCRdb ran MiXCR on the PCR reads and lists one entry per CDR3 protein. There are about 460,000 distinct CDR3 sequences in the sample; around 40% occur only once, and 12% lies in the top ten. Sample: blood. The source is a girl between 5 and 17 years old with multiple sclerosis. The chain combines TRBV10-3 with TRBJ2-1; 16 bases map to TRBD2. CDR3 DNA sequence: TGTGCCATCAGTGAGTCAACGGGGACTAGCGGGAGGGCTGAGCAGTTCTTC. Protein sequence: CAISESTGTSGRAEQFF.